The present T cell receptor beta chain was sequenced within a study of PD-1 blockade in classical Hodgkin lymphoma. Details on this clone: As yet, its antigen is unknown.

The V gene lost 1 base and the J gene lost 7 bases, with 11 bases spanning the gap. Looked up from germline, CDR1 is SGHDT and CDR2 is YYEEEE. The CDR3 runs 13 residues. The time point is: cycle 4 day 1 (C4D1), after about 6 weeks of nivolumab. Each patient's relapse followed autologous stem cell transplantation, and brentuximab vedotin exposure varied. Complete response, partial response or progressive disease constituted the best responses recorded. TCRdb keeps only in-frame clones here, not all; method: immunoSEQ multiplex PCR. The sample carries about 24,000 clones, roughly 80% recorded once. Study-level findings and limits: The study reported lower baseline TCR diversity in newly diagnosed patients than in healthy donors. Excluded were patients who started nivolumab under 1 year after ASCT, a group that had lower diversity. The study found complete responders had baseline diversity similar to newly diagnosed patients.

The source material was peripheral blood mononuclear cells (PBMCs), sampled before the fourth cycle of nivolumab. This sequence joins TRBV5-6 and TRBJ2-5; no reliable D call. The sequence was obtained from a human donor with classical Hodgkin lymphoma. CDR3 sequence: CASSLRYPGTQYF. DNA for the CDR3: TGTGCCAGCAGCTTGCGTTACCCGGGGACCCAGTACTTC.